Given below is one T cell receptor (beta chain) in context. The antigen remains undetermined. This sample was taken from a study of T cells expressing NK-cell markers. Study context: The study drew TCR beta repertoires from sorted CD3+CD56+NKG2C+, CD3+CD56+NKG2C- and CD3+CD56-NKG2C+ T cells. Among eight sequenced donors, seven carried HCMV seropositivity while one was seronegative. Study-level points and caveats: In more than five donors, dominant CD3+CD56+NKG2C+ clones formed roughly 1.0-7.5% of CD8+ cells.

In generating TCR beta cDNA, 5'RACE template switching with UMIs was used. TCRdb reworked the 5' RACE reads into one entry per CDR3 protein, no DNA. The sample totals 150,000 to 200,000 distinct CDR3 sequences. The CDR3 loop spans 12 amino acids. Germline CDR1 reads ENHRY; CDR2 reads SYGVKD. Sequencing input: blood T cells: a sorted CD56 or NKG2C T cell subset, CD4+ or CD8+ T cells, or bulk PBMC T cells (not recorded which). V usage is TRBV10-3 and J usage is TRBJ2-7; the D call of TRBD1 rests on TCRdb alone, since no DNA is present to check it. The clonotype originates from a woman between 18 and 70 years old in good health. The CDR3 protein is CAISDNPGQGYF.